This is a list of T cell receptor beta chains from one sample in a study of cytomegalovirus exposure and HLA in healthy donors. Data came from immunoSEQ multiplex PCR; TCRdb stores just in-frame clones and leaves some out. The sample records 200,000 or so clones, 80% to 90% being singletons. The sample consisted of PBMCs. Source of these receptors: a woman aged 30 to 39 in good health and CMV-seropositive. Each CDR3 is given with its conserved first and last residue. D genes are given only for firm matches. Some rows mark clone size as missing; the rest say once, few, many or name a class of expanded clone.

j_gene	d_gene	v_gene	abundance	CDR3nt	CDR3aa
TRBJ2-7	TRBD1	TRBV29-1	.	TGCAGCGCAATCGGGCTTCGGACAGGGTTGACCTACGAGCAGTACTTC	CSAIGLRTGLTYEQYF
TRBJ1-1	.	TRBV6-1	.	TGTGCCAGCAGAACACCGAACACTGAAGCTTTCTTT	CASRTPNTEAFF
TRBJ2-1	TRBD1	TRBV10-3	.	TGTGCCACCCGGACAGGGGGGGACAATGAGCAGTTCTTC	CATRTGGDNEQFF
TRBJ2-1	.	TRBV25-1	once	TGTGCCAGCGCCAGGGAAAGTTTCAATGAGCAGTTCTTC	CASARESFNEQFF
TRBJ2-5	TRBD2	TRBV29-1	.	TGCAGCGTTGAAAGCTACGGGAGGACGGGGACCCAGTACTTC	CSVESYGRTGTQYF
TRBJ1-2	TRBD1	TRBV6-1	.	TGTGCCAGCAGCGAGACAGGGATTTCCTACACCTTC	CASSETGISYTF
TRBJ1-2	.	TRBV29-1	.	TGCAGCGTTGAAATCGACTATGGCTACACCTTC	CSVEIDYGYTF
TRBJ2-7	.	TRBV28	.	TGTGCCAGCAGTTCCGTCCTTATTCGCTACGAGCAGTACTTC	CASSSVLIRYEQYF
TRBJ2-1	TRBD2	TRBV27	.	TGTGCCAGCAGTTTTGTGGCTAGCGGGACCTATGAGCAGTTCTTC	CASSFVASGTYEQFF
TRBJ1-5	TRBD1	TRBV6-1	few	TGTGCCACCGAAGGGACAGACGCCCAGCATTTT	CATEGTDAQHF
TRBJ1-2	TRBD1	TRBV19	.	TGTGCCAGTAGTTCCAGAAGGGACAGCGGAAAATATGGCTACACCTTC	CASSSRRDSGKYGYTF
TRBJ2-7	.	TRBV11-1	.	TGTGCCAGCAGCCTAAGCCGGACAGCCTACGAGCAGTACTTC	CASSLSRTAYEQYF
TRBJ2-7	TRBD1	TRBV15	.	TGTGCCACCAGCAGTGGGACAGGGGGCTCCTACGAGCAGTACTTC	CATSSGTGGSYEQYF
TRBJ1-2	.	TRBV11-2	few	TGTGCCACCCAGTCCTTGGGCCTCTATGGCTACACCTTC	CATQSLGLYGYTF
TRBJ2-1	TRBD2	TRBV25-1	.	TGTGCCATCGCTAGCGGGGGGGACAATGAGCAGTTCTTC	CAIASGGDNEQFF
TRBJ2-1	TRBD2	TRBV11-2	.	TGTGCCAGCAGCTTCCAAGCGGGAGGGCCCTTAATGTACAATGAGCAGTTCTTC	CASSFQAGGPLMYNEQFF
TRBJ2-5	TRBD1	TRBV5-1	.	TGCGCCAGCAGCCAATTGGTCGGGACAGATCAAGAGACCCAGTACTTC	CASSQLVGTDQETQYF
TRBJ2-1	TRBD2	TRBV6-4	many	TGTGCCAGCAGCGCGGGGACTAGCGGGCCGTACAATGAGCAGTTCTTC	CASSAGTSGPYNEQFF
TRBJ1-4	.	TRBV18	.	TGTGCCAGCTCACCATCCGCCTCCAGGGGTGAAAAACTGTTTTTT	CASSPSASRGEKLFF
TRBJ2-1	.	TRBV7-9	once	TGTGCCAGCAGCTTATCCACTAGTTTAGATGAGCAGTTCTTC	CASSLSTSLDEQFF
TRBJ1-5	TRBD1	TRBV29-1	.	TGCAGCGTTGCCAGGGACAGGGGTCAGCCCCAGCATTTT	CSVARDRGQPQHF
TRBJ1-2	.	TRBV19	.	TGTGCCAGTAGCTTCACAATTGACAGCCACCTAACCTTC	CASSFTIDSHLTF
TRBJ2-2	.	TRBV28	.	TGTGCCAGTTCGGAGCATGGGACCGGGGAGCTGTTTTTT	CASSEHGTGELFF
TRBJ1-1	.	TRBV9	.	TGTGCCAGCAGCGTAGGAGGCCGGGACACTGAAGCTTTCTTT	CASSVGGRDTEAFF
TRBJ2-3	TRBD2	TRBV28	once	TGTGCCAGCACCATTGAAGTGGGTAGCGGGGGCACAGATACGCAGTATTTT	CASTIEVGSGGTDTQYF
TRBJ2-1	TRBD2	TRBV6-6	.	TGTGCCAGCCACCCCCGGGGGGGGGTCTCCTACAATGAGCAGTTCTTC	CASHPRGGVSYNEQFF
TRBJ2-3	TRBD2	TRBV14	.	TGTGCCAGCAGTCGAGCGGGAGCGAAGGATACGCAGTATTTT	CASSRAGAKDTQYF
TRBJ2-1	TRBD2	TRBV28	.	TGTGCCAGCAGTCCGTCTAGCGGGAGAGGAAATGAGCAGTTCTTC	CASSPSSGRGNEQFF
TRBJ2-1	.	TRBV29-1	.	TGCAGCCTAATGCGGGACTTTCAGGGCAATGAGCAGTTCTTC	CSLMRDFQGNEQFF
TRBJ2-7	.	TRBV9	.	TGTGCCAGCAGTGACTCTTCCGCCTACGAGCAGTACTTC	CASSDSSAYEQYF
TRBJ2-7	TRBD1	TRBV6-1	.	TGTGCCAGCAAGGGCCAGGGGGCTTCCTACGAGCAGTACTTC	CASKGQGASYEQYF
TRBJ2-2	.	TRBV27	few	TGTGCCAGCAGAAGGACAGTGAACACCGGGGAGCTGTTTTTT	CASRRTVNTGELFF
TRBJ1-2	.	TRBV5-1	.	TGCGCCAGCAGCTTAGTAGGGACTGGTGGCTACACCTTC	CASSLVGTGGYTF
TRBJ2-1	.	TRBV2	.	TGTGCCAGCGGCGCCGGGAGCTACGAGCAGTTCTTC	CASGAGSYEQFF
TRBJ1-2	.	TRBV30	.	TGTGCCCACCGCGCCCACAGCAACTATGGCTACACCTTC	CAHRAHSNYGYTF
TRBJ1-5	.	TRBV27	.	TGTGCCAGCAGTTTGAGGATAGGCCGGGGCCAGCATTTT	CASSLRIGRGQHF
TRBJ2-7	.	TRBV2	.	TGTGCCAGCAGTGAAGATCGGGCGGGTCCCGTCTACGAGCAGTACTTC	CASSEDRAGPVYEQYF
TRBJ2-3	TRBD2	TRBV29-1	.	TGCAGCGTTGAAGAGATAGCGGGCGGGGATACGCAGTATTTT	CSVEEIAGGDTQYF
TRBJ2-2	.	TRBV11-2	.	TGTGCCAGCACCGCCGAGTCCTCGGTTAACACCGGGGAGCTGTTTTTT	CASTAESSVNTGELFF
TRBJ2-4	.	TRBV28	.	TGTGCCAGCAGTTTAAAGGGAGGCATTCAGTACTTC	CASSLKGGIQYF
TRBJ2-4	.	TRBV28	.	TGTGCCAGCAGATGGGACATTGAAAACATTCAGTACTTC	CASRWDIENIQYF
TRBJ2-7	.	TRBV11-2	.	TGTGCCAGCAGAAAACAGGGCTCCTTCGAGCAGTACTTC	CASRKQGSFEQYF
TRBJ2-1	TRBD2	TRBV28	.	TGTGCCAGCCGGGTCGGGAGGAAAGGAGAGCAGTTCTTC	CASRVGRKGEQFF
TRBJ1-5	TRBD1	TRBV2	.	TGTGCCAGCAGGAACCTACAGGGGCCTCAGCCCCAGCATTTT	CASRNLQGPQPQHF
TRBJ1-3	.	TRBV18	.	TGTGCCAGCTCACGATCAGGGGTATCTGGAAACACCATATATTTT	CASSRSGVSGNTIYF
TRBJ2-2	.	TRBV6-5	.	TGTGCCAGCAGTTACTCGATAGGGGGAGGGGGACGGGAGCTGTTTTTT	CASSYSIGGGGRELFF
TRBJ2-1	.	TRBV2	.	TGTGCCAGCGGAGGAAATGAGCAGTTCTTC	CASGGNEQFF
TRBJ1-4	.	TRBV30	.	TGTGCCTGGAGCTCTTACCAGGCACCTAATGAAAAACTGTTTTTT	CAWSSYQAPNEKLFF
TRBJ2-5	TRBD2	TRBV4-1	.	TGCGCCAGCAGCAAGGGACTAGCGGAACTCGAGAGGGGTGAGACCCAGTACTTC	CASSKGLAELERGETQYF
TRBJ2-7	.	TRBV5-4	once	TGTGCCAGCAGTCTTGGACAGAGCATCTCCTACGAGCAGTACTTC	CASSLGQSISYEQYF
TRBJ2-1	.	TRBV7-6	few	TGTGCCAGCAGCCGCCGTCCGGGAGAGATAAATGAGCAGTTCTTC	CASSRRPGEINEQFF
TRBJ1-1	TRBD1	TRBV27	once	TGTGCCAGCAGTCCAACAGGGGTGGCTGAAGCTTTCTTT	CASSPTGVAEAFF
TRBJ1-1	.	TRBV5-8	few	TGTGCCAGCAGCCAAGGGAGTCGGTTTCGAAACGCTGAAGCTTTCTTT	CASSQGSRFRNAEAFF